Listed below are T cell receptor beta chains from one sample, sequenced in a study of T cell responses to AZD1222 COVID-19 vaccine. The method was immunoSEQ multiplex PCR; TCRdb's version includes in-frame clones alone and lacks a portion of them. Counted here are 180,000 or so clones, around 90% occurring once; the ten biggest clones make up 1.9%. The source was peripheral blood, collected 28 days after the second AZD1222 dose. Receptor source: an adult who received the AZD1222 COVID-19 vaccine. The CDR3 runs from the conserved cysteine through the conserved F or W. Each record gives: D gene, J gene, clone size, V gene, CDR3 protein, CDR3 DNA. The D gene is left open where the match is weak. A row's size may be missing; if present it is once, few, many or a size class.

-,TRBJ1-2,-,TRBV6-5,CASTQGTDYGYTF,TGTGCCAGCACCCAGGGGACGGACTATGGCTACACCTTC
-,TRBJ1-2,-,TRBV6-4,CASRPQGNSNYGYTF,TGTGCCAGCAGACCACAGGGAAATTCAAACTATGGCTACACCTTC
-,TRBJ1-5,-,TRBV28,CASRLVNRVNQPQHF,TGTGCCAGCAGGTTGGTAAACAGGGTCAATCAGCCCCAGCATTTT
-,TRBJ2-7,-,TRBV27,CASSWTPSDEQYF,TGTGCCAGCAGTTGGACCCCCTCGGACGAGCAGTACTTC
TRBD1,TRBJ1-1,-,TRBV7-2,CASSGQGAMTEAFF,TGTGCCAGCAGCGGACAGGGGGCAATGACTGAAGCTTTCTTT
TRBD2,TRBJ2-2,-,TRBV30,CAWSALWTSGSIGELFF,TGTGCCTGGAGTGCCCTATGGACTAGCGGGAGTATCGGGGAGCTGTTTTTT
-,TRBJ1-1,-,TRBV19,CASSPGPAGTEAFF,TGTGCCAGTAGTCCAGGACCCGCGGGGACTGAAGCTTTCTTT
TRBD2,TRBJ2-7,-,TRBV3-1/TRBV3-2,CASSPTSGGVYEQYF,TGTGCCAGCAGCCCGACTAGCGGGGGGGTTTACGAGCAGTACTTC
-,TRBJ1-2,-,TRBV4-1,CASSQDGDVWGYTF,TGCGCCAGCAGCCAAGATGGAGATGTGTGGGGCTACACCTTC
-,TRBJ2-1,-,TRBV27,CASSLREGVDEQFF,TGTGCCAGCAGTTTACGTGAGGGAGTCGATGAGCAGTTCTTC
TRBD1,TRBJ2-7,-,TRBV5-6,CASSHRDRVYIFEFDEQYF,TGTGCCAGCAGCCACCGGGACAGGGTTTATATTTTTGAGTTCGACGAGCAGTACTTC
-,TRBJ1-6,-,TRBV28,CASSSPARGTPLHF,TGTGCCAGCAGTAGTCCAGCGAGGGGTACACCCCTCCACTTT
-,TRBJ1-1,-,TRBV10-3,CAISESRGVGTEAFF,TGTGCCATCAGTGAGTCCAGGGGCGTCGGCACTGAAGCTTTCTTT
TRBD2,TRBJ2-3,-,TRBV11-2,CASSPGVLAGNTDTQYF,TGTGCCAGCAGCCCGGGTGTGCTAGCGGGGAACACAGATACGCAGTATTTT
-,TRBJ2-2,medium-sized,TRBV5-1,CASSSASDRYTGELFF,TGCGCCAGCAGCTCCGCATCCGACAGATACACCGGGGAGCTGTTTTTT
-,TRBJ1-5,-,TRBV3-1/TRBV3-2,CASSPSHSNQPQHF,TGTGCCAGCAGCCCCTCCCATAGCAATCAGCCCCAGCATTTT
TRBD1,TRBJ1-5,-,TRBV19,CASSSPGGLGQPQHF,TGTGCCAGTAGTTCGCCAGGGGGCCTGGGTCAGCCCCAGCATTTT
TRBD1,TRBJ2-1,-,TRBV5-6,CASSLSSGQVANEQFF,TGTGCCAGCAGCTTGTCTTCGGGACAGGTTGCCAATGAGCAGTTCTTC
TRBD1,TRBJ1-6,-,TRBV18,CASSGQGANNSPLHF,TGTGCCAGCTCGGGACAGGGTGCCAACAATTCACCCCTCCACTTT
TRBD1,TRBJ1-4,-,TRBV7-7,CASSSGQGADLFF,TGTGCCAGCAGCTCGGGACAGGGGGCGGACCTGTTTTTT
-,TRBJ2-1,once,TRBV18,CASSPQRDAHNEQFF,TGTGCCAGCTCACCACAACGGGACGCTCACAATGAGCAGTTCTTC
-,TRBJ1-1,-,TRBV5-1,CASSLFPGEGSEAFF,TGCGCCAGCAGCTTGTTTCCCGGAGAAGGCTCTGAAGCTTTCTTT
TRBD2,TRBJ2-7,-,TRBV11-2,CASSLEGGRAYEQYF,TGTGCCAGCAGCTTAGAGGGCGGGAGGGCCTACGAGCAGTACTTC
-,TRBJ2-2,-,TRBV27,CASTKNPTVAGELFF,TGTGCCAGCACCAAAAACCCGACAGTGGCCGGGGAGCTGTTTTTT
-,TRBJ1-6,-,TRBV6-5,CASNGRGGSPLHF,TGTGCCAGCAATGGCAGGGGCGGTTCACCCCTCCACTTT
-,TRBJ1-5,-,TRBV19,CASSASNQGNQPQHF,TGTGCCAGTAGCGCGTCAAATCAGGGCAATCAGCCCCAGCATTTT
-,TRBJ2-5,-,TRBV5-1,CASSHQETQYF,TGCGCCAGCAGCCACCAAGAGACCCAGTACTTC
TRBD2,TRBJ2-5,-,TRBV3-1/TRBV3-2,CASSQVPTSGREETQYF,TGTGCCAGCAGCCAAGTACCCACTAGCGGGAGGGAAGAGACCCAGTACTTC
-,TRBJ1-2,-,TRBV9,CASSVQAGAGYTF,TGTGCCAGCAGCGTCCAGGCTGGGGCCGGCTACACCTTC
TRBD2,TRBJ2-1,-,TRBV3-1/TRBV3-2,CASSLGLAGVKEQFF,TGTGCCAGCAGCCTAGGACTAGCGGGAGTAAAAGAGCAGTTCTTC
-,TRBJ1-5,-,TRBV7-8,CASSFSGGGQPQHF,TGTGCCAGCAGCTTTTCTGGGGGTGGCCAGCCCCAGCATTTT
-,TRBJ1-2,-,TRBV5-8,CASSLFGGAYGYTF,TGTGCCAGCAGCTTGTTCGGGGGCGCCTATGGCTACACCTTC
-,TRBJ1-2,-,TRBV5-5,CASTLGGPSYGYTF,TGTGCCAGCACCTTAGGGGGGCCGTCCTATGGCTACACCTTC
TRBD1,TRBJ1-3,-,TRBV6-5,CASSYVGTGLATIYF,TGTGCCAGCAGTTACGTCGGGACAGGGCTAGCCACCATATATTTT
-,TRBJ2-1,-,TRBV5-1,CASSRMGVTYNEQFF,TGCGCCAGCAGCCGAATGGGAGTTACCTACAATGAGCAGTTCTTC
-,TRBJ2-7,-,TRBV10-3,CAISAGYHEQYF,TGTGCCATCAGTGCAGGGTACCACGAGCAGTACTTC
TRBD2,TRBJ2-6,-,TRBV2,CASSERGAGANVLTF,TGTGCCAGCAGTGAACGGGGGGCTGGGGCCAACGTCCTGACTTTC
TRBD1,TRBJ2-2,once,TRBV9,CASRAGTGFSGELFF,TGTGCCAGCAGGGCCGGGACAGGGTTTTCCGGGGAGCTGTTTTTT
TRBD1,TRBJ2-7,-,TRBV7-8,CASSTDRGEIYEQYF,TGTGCCAGCAGCACCGACAGGGGTGAAATCTACGAGCAGTACTTC
TRBD2,TRBJ2-7,-,TRBV5-5,CASSLGLAGGSNEQYF,TGTGCCAGCAGCTTGGGGCTAGCGGGAGGGTCCAACGAGCAGTACTTC
-,TRBJ1-2,-,TRBV9,CASGSVDGNYGYTF,TGTGCCAGCGGGTCGGTAGATGGCAACTATGGCTACACCTTC
TRBD2,TRBJ2-7,-,TRBV13,CASSTWTSGTLREQYF,TGTGCCAGCAGCACATGGACTAGCGGGACCCTCCGCGAGCAGTACTTC
TRBD2,TRBJ2-3,-,TRBV30,CAWRGSSGVPDTQYF,TGTGCCTGGAGGGGGAGTAGCGGGGTTCCAGATACGCAGTATTTT
-,TRBJ1-5,-,TRBV3-1/TRBV3-2,CASSQGQTSNQPQHF,TGTGCCAGCAGCCAAGGCCAGACTAGCAATCAGCCCCAGCATTTT
TRBD1,TRBJ1-5,once,TRBV2,CASTGQGTDNQPQHF,TGTGCCAGCACTGGACAGGGGACAGACAATCAGCCCCAGCATTTT
TRBD2,TRBJ2-3,-,TRBV5-1,CASSLLTSGSDTQYF,TGCGCCAGCAGCTTGCTGACTAGCGGGTCAGATACGCAGTATTTT
-,TRBJ1-5,-,TRBV7-2,CASSLVIGSNQPQHF,TGTGCCAGCAGCTTAGTTATAGGGTCTAATCAGCCCCAGCATTTT
TRBD2,TRBJ2-3,-,TRBV6-1,CASSGFEAGGTDTQYF,TGTGCCAGCAGTGGCTTCGAAGCGGGGGGCACAGATACGCAGTATTTT
-,TRBJ2-7,-,TRBV6-5,CASSRISDEQYF,TGTGCCAGCAGTCGAATTAGCGACGAGCAGTACTTC
TRBD1,TRBJ2-1,-,TRBV19,CASSVLQGGFRNEQFF,TGTGCCAGTAGTGTACTACAGGGGGGATTTAGAAATGAGCAGTTCTTC
TRBD2,TRBJ2-4,-,TRBV19,CASSLWTSGRENIQYF,TGTGCCAGTAGTCTATGGACTAGCGGGAGGGAAAACATTCAGTACTTC
TRBD1,TRBJ2-7,-,TRBV5-1,CASSLTLSWTGADSYEQYF,TGCGCCAGCAGCTTGACCCTAAGTTGGACAGGCGCGGATTCCTACGAGCAGTACTTC
TRBD1,TRBJ2-1,-,TRBV12-3/TRBV12-4,CATRQGAGNEQFF,TGTGCCACCCGACAGGGGGCAGGAAATGAGCAGTTCTTC
-,TRBJ1-5,-,TRBV6-1,CASSEYIFNQPQHF,TGTGCCAGCAGTGAATACATCTTCAATCAGCCCCAGCATTTT
-,TRBJ2-1,-,TRBV6-2/TRBV6-3,CASSPWGSRGEQFF,TGTGCCAGCAGTCCCTGGGGATCCAGGGGTGAGCAGTTCTTC